This T cell receptor beta chain was sequenced for a study of T cells after yellow fever vaccination. Looking at the study overall: The authors prepared low-cell-number fractions using SMART-Seq v4 Ultra Low Input. Broader study findings: Clones that expanded after primary vaccination mostly reappeared after the booster (around 96% CD4, 75% to 90% CD8).

The sample holds many counts of this clonotype. What it recognizes is unknown. Germline CDR1 is MGHRA and CDR2 is YSYEKL. The V end lost 0 bases, the J end lost 2 bases, and 11 bases lay between the germline ends. This CDR3 has 16 residues. A single record per CDR3 protein comes from TCRdb applying MiXCR to the 5' RACE reads. The table records 250,000 or so distinct CDR3 sequences, over 3% of them present only once. The TCR was taken from a man aged 18 to 30 who received the YFV17D yellow fever vaccine. The rearrangement links TRBV4-1 to TRBJ1-5, with D unresolved. The material sequenced was PBMCs, taken 15 days after the yellow fever booster vaccination. The CDR3 region is CASSQDLSGRNQPQHF. CDR3 coding DNA: TGCGCCAGCAGCCAAGATTTGTCCGGCCGCAATCAGCCCCAGCATTTT.